Sequencing of this T cell receptor beta chain was carried out in a study of CD8+CD57+ T cells in acquired aplastic anemia. The study profiled TCR beta VDJ and CDR3 using genomic DNA as template. TCRdb re-analysed the reads in MiXCR, keeping a single row per CDR3 protein. The data show just over 400,000 distinct CDR3 sequences, under 80% seen once. Trimming removed 4 bases from V and 2 bases from J; junction bases left unmatched: 8. In germline, CDR1 is SGHTS, CDR2 YDEGEE. The CDR3 length is 15 residues. This clonotype was counted ten times or more. This chain links TRBV5-8 with TRBJ2-7; 8 bases match TRBD1. Sample: sorted CD4+, CD8+, or CD8+CD57+ T cells (not recorded which) from PBMCs. This TCR came from a human donor in good health, serving as a control. This CDR3 reads CASSHGQGVPYEQYF. In DNA, the CDR3 is TGTGCCAGCAGCCATGGACAGGGAGTGCCCTACGAGCAGTACTTC.